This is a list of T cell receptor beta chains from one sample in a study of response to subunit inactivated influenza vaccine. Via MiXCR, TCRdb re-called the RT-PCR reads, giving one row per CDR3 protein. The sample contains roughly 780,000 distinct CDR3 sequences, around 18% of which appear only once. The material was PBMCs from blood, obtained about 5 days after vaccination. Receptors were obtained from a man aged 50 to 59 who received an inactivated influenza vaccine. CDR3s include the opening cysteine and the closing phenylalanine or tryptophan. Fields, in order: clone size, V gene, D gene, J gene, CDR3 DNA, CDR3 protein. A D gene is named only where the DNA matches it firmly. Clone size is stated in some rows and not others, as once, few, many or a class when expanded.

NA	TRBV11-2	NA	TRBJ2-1	TGTGCCAGCAGCTTAGGGGGCGTCTCAAGCTCCTACAATGAGCAGTTCTTC	CASSLGGVSSSYNEQFF
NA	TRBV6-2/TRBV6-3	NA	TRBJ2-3	TGTGCCAGCAGCCCAAATTACGTGGACTACCCAACCACCTATCCTACAGATACGCAGTATTTT	CASSPNYVDYPTTYPTDTQYF
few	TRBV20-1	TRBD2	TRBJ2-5	TGCAGTGCCCCGACTAGCGGGGGTGGTGGGACCCAGTACTTC	CSAPTSGGGGTQYF
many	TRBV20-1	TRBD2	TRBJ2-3	TGCAGTGCACTCACCCGGACTAGCGGGGGGGTCACAGATACGCAGTATTTT	CSALTRTSGGVTDTQYF
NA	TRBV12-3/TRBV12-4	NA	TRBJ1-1	TGTGCCAGCAGCTCGGACAGTTACTCTGAAGCTTTCTTT	CASSSDSYSEAFF
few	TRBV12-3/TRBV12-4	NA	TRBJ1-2	TGTGCCAGCAGTGATCAGGGGACTGGCTACACCTTC	CASSDQGTGYTF
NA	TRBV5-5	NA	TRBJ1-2	TGTGCCAGCAGCTTGGACCGGAAGCCCTATGGCTACACCTTC	CASSLDRKPYGYTF
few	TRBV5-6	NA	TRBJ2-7	TGTGCCAGCAGCTTGGGTCTGGGGTCAGGGACCGAGCAGTACTTC	CASSLGLGSGTEQYF
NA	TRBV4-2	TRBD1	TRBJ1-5	TGTGCCAGCAGCCAAGAAGCAGGGGGACATCAGCCCCAGCATTTT	CASSQEAGGHQPQHF
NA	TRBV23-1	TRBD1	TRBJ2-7	TGCGCCAGCAGTCAATATCAGACAGGGTTTAGGGAGCAGTACTTC	CASSQYQTGFREQYF
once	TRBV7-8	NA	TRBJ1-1	TGTGCCAGCAGCTTATCAGTTCTTGTAACCTCTGAAGCTTTCTTT	CASSLSVLVTSEAFF
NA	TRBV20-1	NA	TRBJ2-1	TGCAGTGCACCAAAAGCGGACCTAACCTACAATGAGCAGTTCTTC	CSAPKADLTYNEQFF
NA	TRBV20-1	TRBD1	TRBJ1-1	TGCAGTGCTACCGGGACAGGTTCCACTGAAGCTTTCTTT	CSATGTGSTEAFF
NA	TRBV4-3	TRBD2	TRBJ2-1	TGCGCCAGCAGCCAATCGAGCGGGAGTTCCTACAATGAGCAGTTCTTC	CASSQSSGSSYNEQFF
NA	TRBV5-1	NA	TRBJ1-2	TGCGCCAGCAGCGACGCCAGGGGCTCTGGCTACACCTTC	CASSDARGSGYTF
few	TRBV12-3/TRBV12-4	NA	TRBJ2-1	TGTGCCAGCAGTCCTCCCTTCGGGGAGCGCCACAATGAGCAGTTCTTC	CASSPPFGERHNEQFF
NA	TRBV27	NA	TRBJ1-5	TGTGCCAGCAGTTTATCGGCGAAACAGCCCCAGCATTTT	CASSLSAKQPQHF
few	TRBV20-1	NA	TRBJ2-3	TGCAGTGCTAGAGGGGTGGATACAGATACGCAGTATTTT	CSARGVDTDTQYF
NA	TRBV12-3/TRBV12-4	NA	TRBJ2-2	TGTGCCAGCAGTTCCGGGACTTACGGGGAGCTGTTTTTT	CASSSGTYGELFF
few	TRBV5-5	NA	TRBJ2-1	TGTGCCAGCAGCCCGGGAGGGGGCCCCTACAATGAGCAGTTCTTC	CASSPGGGPYNEQFF
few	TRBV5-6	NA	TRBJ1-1	TGTGCCAGCAGCTTTCTTGGGGTGGCGAGCACTGAAGCTTTCTTT	CASSFLGVASTEAFF
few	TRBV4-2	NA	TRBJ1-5	TGTGCCAGCAGCCAAGATACAGGGAGCAATCAGCCCCAGCATTTT	CASSQDTGSNQPQHF
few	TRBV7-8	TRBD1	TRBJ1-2	TGTGCCAGCAGCCAGCACCGGGACAGGGGGCAGGGTGGCTACACCTTC	CASSQHRDRGQGGYTF
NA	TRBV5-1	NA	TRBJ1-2	TGCGCCAGCAGCACAGGACATAGGACAGCAGCTAACTATGGCTACACCTTC	CASSTGHRTAANYGYTF
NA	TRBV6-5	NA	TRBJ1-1	TGTGCCAGCAGTTACTCGATGAGTGACACTGAAGCTTTCTTT	CASSYSMSDTEAFF
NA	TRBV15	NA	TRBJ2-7	TGTGCCACCAGCAGAGTTGGGGGGACCTACGAGCAGTACTTC	CATSRVGGTYEQYF
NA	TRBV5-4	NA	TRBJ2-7	TGTGCCAGCAGCAAAACAGGGGAGGGCGAGCAGTACTTC	CASSKTGEGEQYF
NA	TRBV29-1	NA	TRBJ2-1	TGCAGCAAAAGGGGGGGAGGGCCGGGGAATGAGCAGTTCTTC	CSKRGGGPGNEQFF
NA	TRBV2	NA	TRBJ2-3	TGTGCCAGCATGATCGCCGATACGCAGTATTTT	CASMIADTQYF
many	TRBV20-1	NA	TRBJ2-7	TGCAGTGCTTCCGGGACGGCGGGCAACGAGCAGTACTTC	CSASGTAGNEQYF